This TCR beta chain emerged from a study of beta chain features in type 1 diabetes. The wider study: Comparable age, gender and cell yields were observed in patients relative to healthy donors. Roughly 98 million sorted cells were examined across all samples.

Reverse transcribing all isolated RNA meant expressed TCRB transcripts were sequenced. It was found that naive, central memory and regulatory T cell samples averaged around 3.5 million reads. Repertoires were generated with immunoSEQ multiplex PCR, while TCRdb's copy carries only in-frame clones and drops some. Of 350,000 to 450,000 clones in the sample, about 15% were seen once. A note on this clone: Its antigen is still unknown.

Unmatched junction bases numbered 14, after V lost 9 bases and J lost 0 bases. Germline loops: CDR1 SGHTA, CDR2 FQGTGA. The CDR3 spans 17 residues. Study-wide results and caveats: In comparison with healthy donors, patients had naive, central memory and Treg TCRB repertoires that appeared more similar.

The sequenced sample was naive CD4+ T cells from blood. This TCR was sampled from a young man in good health. The chain joins TRBV7-3 to TRBJ2-1, with 7 positions matching TRBD1. CDR3 amino acids: CARRSTLRDSSYNEQFF. The CDR3 region has the DNA TGTGCCAGGAGGTCCACTCTCCGGGACAGCTCCTACAATGAGCAGTTCTTC.